This T cell receptor (beta chain) was documented in a study of persistence of HIV-infected CD4 T cells. About the study: The sample holds CD4+ T cells responsive to CMV or HIV-1 Gag. Up to about 200 mL blood was drawn at multiple time points; a couple of donors had single-time leukapheresis.

An overlapping HIV-1 Gag peptide pool stimulated these cells at about 1 ug/peptide/mL. CD40L-negative CD69-negative CD45RO-high memory CD4+ T cells were sorted as populations depleted of antigen-responding cells. The CDR3 is 12 amino acids. CDR1 is SGHAT, CDR2 FQDESV, per germline (reference sequence). V shed 5 bases and J shed 1 base, with 5 bases lying between them. As regards this clone: Its antigen is still unknown.

This was the immunoSEQ version 4 assay in survey mode. Data came from immunoSEQ multiplex PCR; TCRdb stores just in-frame clones and leaves some out. The sample contains about 40,000 clones, approximately 78% of which appear only once. The specimen comprised CD4+ T cells sorted from PBMCs after roughly 18-hour stimulation, sampled from a patient who received antiretroviral therapy. The source is an adult man with HIV who was CMV-seropositive. The rearrangement uses TRBV11-1 and TRBJ2-5; D is uncertain. The CDR3 spells CASSPFQETQYF. In DNA, the CDR3 is TGTGCCAGCAGCCCCTTCCAAGAGACCCAGTACTTC. Filled out from reference TRBV11-1 and TRBJ2-5, the complete variable domain reads EAEVAQSPRYKITEKSQAVAFWCDPISGHATLYWYRQILGQGPELLVQFQDESVVDDSQLPKDRFSAERLKGVDSTLKIQPAELGDSAMYLCASSPFQETQYFGPGTRLLVL.